This T cell receptor beta chain was recorded in a study of Graves' ophthalmopathy and Graves' hyperthyroidism. Study at large: There was a collection of peripheral blood at initial diagnosis, before any treatment.

TCR beta CDR3 amplification used RNA transcripts. The first-round RT-PCR employed HTBI primers together with the Qiagen OneStep RT-PCR kit. A multiplex PCR was then performed as the second round. TCRdb fed the multiplex PCR reads into MiXCR, producing one record per CDR3 protein. The sample includes about 220,000 distinct CDR3 sequences, roughly 21% of them seen just once. Study-wide points: Most expanded clonotypes in thyroid above 0.001 frequency also showed up in blood. Using a 13-signature model, the authors split ophthalmopathy from stable hyperthyroidism, with 85% to 90% sensitivity and 65% to 82% specificity.

For donors with ophthalmopathy, the disease showed moderate-to-severe activity, reached CAS ≥3 and NOSPECS ≥4, and had lasted under 3 months. CDR3 length equals 15 residues. V shed 0 bases, J shed 4 bases, and the junction held 5 bases outside the gene matches. Germline assignment: CDR1 SGHAT and CDR2 FQNNGV. This clonotype has ten or more counts. The target antigen is unknown. This clonotype was obtained from a woman aged 50 to 60 with Graves' ophthalmopathy. The genes are TRBV11-2 and TRBJ1-2; the match to TRBD1 covers 7 bases. Sequenced sample: peripheral blood. Here the CDR3 reads CASSLDQGGIYGYTF. The CDR3 DNA sequence: TGTGCCAGCAGCTTAGATCAGGGGGGGATCTATGGCTACACCTTC.